The 20 T cell receptor beta chains below all came from one sample that was sequenced in a study of regulatory and conventional T cells in RAG deficiency. Conventional CD4+ T cells were sorted from blood as CD25-low CD127-high cells. The assay was immunoSEQ multiplex PCR, and TCRdb's table has in-frame clones only and misses some. The sample lists some 30,000 clones; more than 90% were seen once. These data were also reused for a study on regulatory T cells. This second report adds: The PCR used 52 TRBV and 13 TRBJ primers.

Sequencing was performed on CD25- CD4+ T cells sorted from blood. The receptors stem from a human donor in good health.

The CDR3 nucleotides read TGTGCCAGCAGGCCCCCCGGCAGGGTCATTGAAGCTTTCTTT. This encodes CASRPPGRVIEAFF. The chain joins TRBV2 to TRBJ1-1; a weak D match, TRBD1 (5 bases). The V end was cut by 6 bases, the J end by 7 bases, with 18 bases between. Per the germline V gene, CDR1 is SNHLY and CDR2 is FYNNEI. The CDR3 is 14 residues long.

This chain links TRBV5-1 with TRBJ1-5, with 7 positions matching TRBD1. This CDR3 has 15 residues. CDR1 is SGHRS, CDR2 YFSETQ, per germline. V was clipped by 3 bases and J by 0 bases; unmatched bases: 3. CDR3: CASSYGTDSNQPQHF. The CDR3 coding sequence is TGCGCCAGCAGCTACGGGACAGATAGCAATCAGCCCCAGCATTTT. The full variable domain, completed using reference TRBV5-1 and TRBJ1-5, is KAGVTQTPRYLIKTRGQQVTLSCSPISGHRSVSWYQQTPGQGLQFLFEYFSETQRNKGNFPGRFSGRQFSNSRSEMNVSTLELGDSALYLCASSYGTDSNQPQHFGDGTRLSIL.

The rearrangement joins TRBV4-1 to TRBJ2-4, with D unresolved. The germline CDR1 and CDR2 sequences are MGHRA and YSYEKL. The CDR3 is 17 amino acids. V gave up 2 bases and J gave up 16 bases, with 30 bases separating them. In DNA form, the CDR3 reads TGCGCCAGCAGCCAAAACTTAGATAGGAGTCACCTCATCATCCAATACTTC. This codes for CASSQNLDRSHLIIQYF.

The V call is TRBV11-3, the J call TRBJ2-1; the match to TRBD2 covers 15 bases. CDR1 SGHNT and CDR2 YENEEA come from the germline V gene. V lost 4 bases, J lost 7 bases, and 2 bases stayed unmatched. The CDR3 is made up of 15 amino acids. The DNA of the CDR3 is TGTGCCAGCAGCTCCGGACTAGCGGGGGGGAATGAGCAGTTCTTC. Translating gives CASSSGLAGGNEQFF.

The chain joins TRBV7-2 to TRBJ2-5; D is undetermined. V lost 2 bases and J lost 3, with 7 bases in between. Germline CDR1 SGHTA, CDR2 FQGNSA. The CDR3 consists of 13 residues. For the CDR3, the DNA is TGTGCCAGCAGCTTAAGTCGAGAAGAGACCCAGTACTTC. Its translation: CASSLSREETQYF.

V and J are TRBV19 and TRBJ1-6, with TRBD1 matching over 8 bases. Germline V lookup: CDR1 LNHDA, CDR2 SQIVND (reference sequence). V shed 4 bases and J 8 bases; nucleotides not matched to a gene: 10. The CDR3 covers 16 residues. The CDR3 bases are TGTGCCAGTAGTACGAGGACAGGGCTGGGGGATTCACCCCTCCACTTT. The encoded protein is CASSTRTGLGDSPLHF.

V gene TRBV6-5 combines with J gene TRBJ1-3; 8 bases are a match to TRBD1. V trimming: 4 bases; J trimming: 4 bases; junction bases outside the gene matches: 3. CDR1 and CDR2 from the germline V gene are MNHEY and SVGAGI. There are 14 residues in the CDR3. The CDR3 protein is CASSWGQAGNTIYF. For the CDR3, the DNA is TGTGCCAGCAGTTGGGGACAGGCCGGAAACACCATATATTTT.

The chain is built from TRBV30 and TRBJ1-1; D possibly corresponds to TRBD1 (6 bases). The V gene's germline CDR1 is GTSNPN and CDR2 SVGIG (reference sequence). CDR3 length: 15 amino acids. V was cut by 3 bases and J by 1 base, with 15 bases left in between. The CDR3 spells CAWRPTGHQNTEAFF. The CDR3 bases are TGTGCCTGGAGACCAACGGGACACCAGAACACTGAAGCTTTCTTT. The full variable domain, completed using reference TRBV30 and TRBJ1-1, is SQTIHQWPATLVQPVGSPLSLECTVEGTSNPNLYWYRQAAGRGLQLLFYSVGIGQISSEVPQNLSASRPQDRQFILSSKKLLLSDSGFYLCAWRPTGHQNTEAFFGQGTRLTVV.

The chain links TRBV7-8 to TRBJ1-2; D not certain. The CDR3 extends over 15 amino acids. V dropped 2 bases and J dropped 0 bases, with 10 bases sitting between them. Germline CDR1 reads SGHVS; CDR2 reads FQNEAQ. Here the CDR3 reads CASSLQARANYGYTF. The CDR3 DNA is TGTGCCAGCAGCTTACAGGCCAGAGCTAACTATGGCTACACCTTC.

The rearrangement links TRBV5-1 to TRBJ2-7; 13 nucleotides align to TRBD2. The germline V gene has CDR1 SGHRS and CDR2 YFSETQ. This CDR3 has 15 amino acids. V lost 3 bases and J lost 1; bases outside the gene matches: 1. CDR3 sequence reads: CASSSTSGGSYEQYF. In nucleotides, the CDR3 is TGCGCCAGCAGCTCGACTAGCGGGGGGTCCTACGAGCAGTACTTC.

The rearrangement joins TRBV5-4 to TRBJ2-5; 11 positions agree with TRBD2. The CDR3 extends over 16 amino acids. Germline V gene lookup returns CDR1 SGHNT and CDR2 YYREEE (reference sequence). The ends lost 2 bases at V and 5 bases at J; junction bases unmatched: 8. CDR3 protein: CASSFRLAGRGETQYF. The CDR3 region has the DNA TGTGCCAGCAGCTTCAGACTAGCGGGGCGCGGTGAGACCCAGTACTTC.

This clone showed up just once. The chain has TRBV2 and TRBJ1-4, with 7 bases aligning to TRBD1. Germline trimming cut 6 bases from V and 5 bases from J; bases unmatched to any gene: 12. The germline V gene has CDR1 SNHLY and CDR2 FYNNEI. This CDR3 contains 16 residues. Written as DNA, the CDR3 is TGTGCCAGCAGCAAAGGGACCGGGACAGACAATGAAAAACTGTTTTTT. Its translation: CASSKGTGTDNEKLFF.

CDR3 bases: TGTGCCAGCAGTGACTCCCCGACGGAGAACTATGGCTACACCTTC. It translates to CASSDSPTENYGYTF. The chain has TRBV6-4 and TRBJ1-2; unclear D gene. The CDR3 is made up of 15 amino acids. From germline, CDR1 is MRHNA and CDR2 SNTAGT. Trimming stripped 0 bases from V and 2 bases from J, with 10 bases between.

This clone was seen a single time. The gene calls are TRBV5-8 and TRBJ2-1, with 11 bases lining up with TRBD2. The V gene end was trimmed by 6 bases and the J gene end by 6 bases; junction bases not matched to a gene: 23. The CDR3 runs 20 residues. Germline assignment: CDR1 SGHTS and CDR2 YDEGEE. The CDR3 loop is CASTPGVTAPITSGSNEQFF. CDR3 DNA sequence: TGTGCCAGCACCCCTGGGGTCACCGCCCCCATAACTAGCGGGAGCAATGAGCAGTTCTTC.

The chain combines TRBV30 with TRBJ2-2; 9 nucleotides line up with TRBD1. Trimming removed 1 base from V and 4 bases from J; junction bases left unmatched: 13. Per the germline V gene, CDR1 is GTSNPN and CDR2 is SVGIG (reference sequence). CDR3 length equals 18 residues. CDR3 region: CAWSGTTTGGASTGELFF. The CDR3 DNA sequence: TGTGCCTGGAGTGGGACTACCACAGGGGGCGCGAGCACCGGGGAGCTGTTTTTT.

J is TRBJ1-4 and V is TRBV7-9; 7 bases map to TRBD1. V shed 5 bases, J shed 4 bases, and the junction held 7 bases outside the gene matches. This CDR3 is 15 amino acids long. Germline values: CDR1 SEHNR, CDR2 FQNEAQ (reference sequence). CDR3 sequence (DNA): TGTGCCAGCAGCGAGAGGACAGGCATTAATGAAAAACTGTTTTTT. It is translated as CASSERTGINEKLFF.

The CDR3 region has the DNA TGTGCCAGTAGTATAGGCGGGGGCCCTTCCTACAATGAGCAGTTCTTC. Translating gives CASSIGGGPSYNEQFF. The rearrangement links TRBV19 to TRBJ2-1, with a tentative D call TRBD2 (7 bases). V was cut by 1 base and J by 1 base, with 11 bases left in between. The CDR3 is 16 residues long. The V gene's germline CDR1 is LNHDA and CDR2 SQIVND (reference sequence). Together with reference TRBV19 and TRBJ2-1, the CDR3 gives the full variable domain: DGGITQSPKYLFRKEGQNVTLSCEQNLNHDAMYWYRQDPGQGLRLIYYSQIVNDFQKGDIAEGYSVSREKKESFPLTVTSAQKNPTAFYLCASSIGGGPSYNEQFFGPGTRLTVL.

This sequence joins TRBV30 and TRBJ1-4; tentatively, D is TRBD1 (5 bases). The CDR3 totals 14 residues. V was cut by 1 base and J by 6 bases, with 12 bases left in between. The germline V gene has CDR1 GTSNPN and CDR2 SVGIG (reference sequence). CDR3 bases: TGTGCCTGGAGTGGTAGGGGAAATGATGAAAAACTGTTTTTT. Translated: CAWSGRGNDEKLFF.

The chain combines TRBV30 with TRBJ1-2; 8 bases agree with TRBD1. CDR1 GTSNPN and CDR2 SVGIG come from the germline V gene (reference sequence). The CDR3 runs to 14 residues. J was trimmed by 8 bases and V by 2 bases; bases with no gene match: 10. The CDR3 is CAWSITGGSGGYTF. DNA for the CDR3: TGTGCCTGGAGTATAACAGGGGGATCGGGAGGCTACACCTTC.

The chain has TRBV15 and TRBJ1-3; D not resolved. CDR3 size: 13 residues. The V gene lost 4 bases and the J gene lost 4 bases, with 8 bases spanning the gap. Germline values: CDR1 LNHNV, CDR2 YYDKDF (reference sequence). CDR3 sequence reads: CATSKEVGNTIYF. CDR3 coding DNA: TGTGCCACCAGCAAGGAGGTGGGAAACACCATATATTTT.